The 23 T cell receptor beta chains in this list originate from one sample, sequenced in a study of PD-1 blockade in classical Hodgkin lymphoma. Each patient's relapse followed autologous stem cell transplantation, and brentuximab vedotin exposure varied. The assay was immunoSEQ multiplex PCR, and TCRdb's table has in-frame clones only and misses some. Among approximately 50,000 clones, around 67% were seen once, and the ten largest hold less than 15%. The sample here was peripheral blood mononuclear cells (PBMCs), taken before the second cycle of nivolumab. The receptor set was obtained from a human donor with classical Hodgkin lymphoma.

The CDR3 region is CASSSAPRGTGELFF. The CDR3 DNA sequence: TGCGCCAGCAGCTCCGCCCCTCGGGGGACCGGGGAGCTGTTTTTT. The gene calls are TRBV5-1 and TRBJ2-2, with D maybe TRBD2 (6 bases). In germline, CDR1 is SGHRS, CDR2 YFSETQ. With 3 bases removed from V and 5 bases from J, the gap between germline ends came to 14 bases. This CDR3 is built from 15 residues.

The chain links TRBV7-2 to TRBJ2-5; 7 positions agree with TRBD2. The J call may be mistaken, given a closer DNA end match to TRBJ2-7. Germline V gene lookup returns CDR1 SGHTA and CDR2 FQGNSA. The CDR3 has 15 amino acids. In DNA form, the CDR3 reads TGTGCCAGCAGATCCCGGGACTACGTCCTTAACGAGCAGTACTTC. This sequence encodes CASRSRDYVLNEQYF.

V and J are TRBV25-1 and TRBJ1-4; D perhaps matches TRBD1 (5 bases). The CDR3 loop spans 17 amino acids. From germline, CDR1 is MGHDK and CDR2 SYGVNS. V lost 2 bases and J 3 bases, leaving 16 bases between the germline ends. The CDR3 DNA reads as TGTGCCAGCAGTGAAACACTCCTCAGGGACCCTAATGAAAAACTGTTTTTT. It translates to CASSETLLRDPNEKLFF.

The chain is built from TRBV6-6 and TRBJ2-7; 7 bases align to TRBD1. The germline CDR1 and CDR2 sequences are MNHNY and SVGAGI (reference sequence). The length of the CDR3 is 15 residues. The junction had 4 bases not matched to a gene; V was cut back by 1 base and J by 1 base. CDR3: CASSYFGTDSYEQYF. CDR3 DNA: TGTGCCAGCAGTTACTTTGGGACAGATTCCTACGAGCAGTACTTC.

This chain uses TRBV19 with TRBJ1-5; the D is unclear. The germline gives CDR1 LNHDA, CDR2 SQIVND (reference sequence). The CDR3 runs 19 residues. V was cut by 5 bases and J by 0 bases, with 23 bases left in between. The CDR3 here is CASSPGPAESVYSNQPQHF. The CDR3 DNA follows: TGTGCCAGTAGTCCCGGACCCGCGGAGTCGGTGTATAGCAATCAGCCCCAGCATTTT.

The chain recombines TRBV30 with TRBJ1-3; D gene uncertain. CDR1 and CDR2 from the germline V gene are GTSNPN and SVGIG (reference sequence). The germline V and J ends were trimmed by 3 bases and 0 bases, with 9 bases remaining between them. The CDR3 sequence is 14 residues long. CDR3 loop: CAWRGIYSGNTIYF. CDR3 in DNA: TGTGCCTGGAGAGGGATCTACTCTGGAAACACCATATATTTT. Based on the CDR3 plus reference TRBV30 and TRBJ1-3, the full variable domain is SQTIHQWPATLVQPVGSPLSLECTVEGTSNPNLYWYRQAAGRGLQLLFYSVGIGQISSEVPQNLSASRPQDRQFILSSKKLLLSDSGFYLCAWRGIYSGNTIYFGEGSWLTVV.

This chain uses TRBV29-1 with TRBJ2-7, with D possibly TRBD1 on 6 matching bases. CDR3 length: 15 residues. Trimming took off 2 bases at V and 0 bases at J, with 14 bases between the two ends. Looked up from germline, CDR1 is SQVTM and CDR2 is ANQGSEA. CDR3 in DNA: TGCAGCGTTGAACGCCCTAGGGGGAGCTCCTACGAGCAGTACTTC. Residues: CSVERPRGSSYEQYF.

This rearrangement joins TRBV19 to TRBJ1-1; D call uncertain. CDR1 and CDR2 (germline): LNHDA, SQIVND (reference sequence). This CDR3 has 13 residues. V was cut by 3 bases and J by 1 base, with 6 bases left in between. The CDR3 DNA reads as TGTGCCAGTAGTATTTTGGAGAACACTGAAGCTTTCTTT. Its translation is CASSILENTEAFF.

This chain joins TRBV29-1 and TRBJ2-3; D is uncertain. This CDR3 is built from 15 residues. Germline CDR1 reads SQVTM; CDR2 reads ANQGSEA. Trimming cost V 4 bases and J 0 bases, with 14 bases left between them. The DNA for the CDR3 is TGCAGCGTTGGGCTAGATCCTTCTAGCACAGATACGCAGTATTTT. This encodes CSVGLDPSSTDTQYF.

The rearrangement links TRBV30 to TRBJ2-1, with D unresolved. This CDR3 is 14 amino acids long. From germline, CDR1 is GTSNPN and CDR2 SVGIG (reference sequence). Trimming took 3 bases from V and 0 from J, leaving 9 bases between them. This chain's CDR3 is CAWSGANSYNEQFF. CDR3 nucleotide sequence: TGTGCCTGGAGCGGAGCCAACTCCTACAATGAGCAGTTCTTC.

This chain uses TRBV30 with TRBJ1-3; D remains ambiguous. V was cut by 2 bases and J by 4 bases, with 15 bases left in between. This CDR3 has 15 residues. Germline CDR1 reads GTSNPN; CDR2 reads SVGIG (reference sequence). This CDR3 is CAWSLVIGGGNTIYF. The CDR3 DNA reads TGTGCCTGGAGTCTCGTAATTGGAGGGGGAAACACCATATATTTT.

This chain uses TRBV10-1 with TRBJ2-3, with D perhaps matching TRBD1 (6 bases). Germline values: CDR1 WNHNN, CDR2 SYGVQD (reference sequence). The CDR3 spans 14 residues. V lost 0 bases, J lost 6 bases, and 10 bases lay in between. CDR3 amino acids: CASSESMGADTQYF. CDR3 in DNA: TGCGCCAGCAGTGAGTCGATGGGGGCTGATACGCAGTATTTT.

This clone showed up many times. The chain has TRBV7-9 and TRBJ2-7; D perhaps matches TRBD2 (6 bases). The CDR3 contains 15 residues. Germline V gives CDR1 SEHNR, CDR2 FQNEAQ (reference sequence). V dropped 0 bases and J dropped 0 bases, with 9 bases sitting between them. CDR3 nucleotides: TGTGCCAGCAGCTTAGCCGGACTAACCTCCTACGAGCAGTACTTC. Encoded protein: CASSLAGLTSYEQYF.

This clone was seen only once. The chain links TRBV19 to TRBJ2-1, with TRBD1 matching 11 bases. The trim removed 6 bases at V and 9 bases at J, leaving 13 bases unmatched. CDR3 length: 16 residues. CDR1 is LNHDA, CDR2 SQIVND, per germline (reference sequence). In DNA form, the CDR3 reads TGTGCCAGTAGCCCCCGTCGAGGACAGGGGGCCGGTGAGCAGTTCTTC. Translating it yields CASSPRRGQGAGEQFF. Full variable domain (missing parts from reference TRBV19 and TRBJ2-1): DGGITQSPKYLFRKEGQNVTLSCEQNLNHDAMYWYRQDPGQGLRLIYYSQIVNDFQKGDIAEGYSVSREKKESFPLTVTSAQKNPTAFYLCASSPRRGQGAGEQFFGPGTRLTVL.

V gene TRBV30 combines with J gene TRBJ2-1; 7 nucleotides agree with TRBD1. The CDR3 is 13 residues long. The V segment lost 3 bases and the J segment 2 bases; nucleotides outside the gene matches: 1. In germline, CDR1 is GTSNPN, CDR2 SVGIG (reference sequence). CDR3 protein: CAWRGTAYNEQFF. Written as DNA, the CDR3 is TGTGCCTGGAGGGGGACAGCCTACAATGAGCAGTTCTTC.

The chain joins TRBV30 to TRBJ1-6; 7 bases fit TRBD1. The germline gives CDR1 GTSNPN, CDR2 SVGIG (reference sequence). The V and J ends lost 5 bases and 7 bases, in that order; junction bases with no gene match: 14. There are 16 residues in the CDR3. CDR3 bases: TGTGCCTGGGGGATCTACAGGGGCGGGTGGAATTCACCCCTCCACTTT. Protein: CAWGIYRGGWNSPLHF.

This rearrangement joins TRBV27 to TRBJ2-7; weak D call: TRBD2 (6 bases). The CDR3 totals 15 residues. With 2 bases removed from V and 5 bases from J, the gap between germline ends came to 16 bases. Germline values: CDR1 MNHEY, CDR2 SMNVEV (reference sequence). The CDR3 bases are TGTGCCAGCAGTTTACGCTTAGGAGGGGACCACGAGCAGTACTTC. It encodes CASSLRLGGDHEQYF.

The chain recombines TRBV18 with TRBJ2-5; D ambiguous. The ends were cut back, 4 bases at V and 1 base at J, with 7 bases in the middle. Germline V gene data show CDR1 as KGHSH and CDR2 as LQKENI. CDR3 size: 13 residues. The CDR3 sequence is CASSLQLQETQYF. Here the CDR3 DNA reads TGTGCCAGCTCACTACAGCTCCAAGAGACCCAGTACTTC.

The chain links TRBV18 to TRBJ2-3; 8 bases are a match to TRBD2. The CDR3 is made up of 18 amino acids. Losses at the gene ends were 0 bases for V and 3 bases for J; bases not matched to a gene: 11. CDR1 is KGHSH, CDR2 LQKENI, per germline. CDR3 DNA sequence: TGTGCCAGCTCACCACCCGGAGGGGGACTAGAATCGACAGATACGCAGTATTTT. This gives the protein CASSPPGGGLESTDTQYF.

The sample holds a few counts of this clone. DNA for the CDR3: TGTGCCAGCAGCGCGACAGGGGACACTGAAGCTTTCTTT. It yields the protein CASSATGDTEAFF. The chain uses TRBV9 and TRBJ1-1; 8 positions agree with TRBD1. CDR3 length equals 13 residues. Germline V gene sequence: CDR1 SGDLS, CDR2 YYNGEE. Trimming removed 3 bases from V and 3 bases from J; junction bases left unmatched: 1.

The gene calls are TRBV7-8 and TRBJ2-7; perhaps TRBD2 as D (7 bases). The length of the CDR3 is 15 residues. Germline V gives CDR1 SGHVS, CDR2 FQNEAQ. V lost 2 bases and J lost 3, with 14 bases in between. The CDR3 bases are TGTGCCAGCAGCTTAAGTTTGGGGGGGCTCTACGAGCAGTACTTC. It specifies CASSLSLGGLYEQYF.

V gene TRBV6-5 combines with J gene TRBJ1-4, with TRBD1 as a possible D gene (6 bases). The length of the CDR3 is 14 residues. The germline V gene has CDR1 MNHEY and CDR2 SVGAGI. Deletions cut 6 bases from V and 8 bases from J, with 16 bases between. CDR3 sequence: CASSPKQGGEKLFF. The CDR3 region has the DNA TGTGCCAGCAGCCCCAAACAGGGAGGGGAAAAACTGTTTTTT.

This clone has only a few counts. The chain uses TRBV7-6 and TRBJ2-1; 8 nucleotides agree with TRBD2. Germline loops: CDR1 SGHVS, CDR2 FNYEAQ. This CDR3 spans 14 amino acids. Trimming cost V 7 bases and J 5 bases; bases outside gene matches: 7. The CDR3 protein is CASTGGGSHNEQFF. CDR3 nucleotides: TGTGCCAGCACCGGGGGGGGGTCCCACAATGAGCAGTTCTTC.